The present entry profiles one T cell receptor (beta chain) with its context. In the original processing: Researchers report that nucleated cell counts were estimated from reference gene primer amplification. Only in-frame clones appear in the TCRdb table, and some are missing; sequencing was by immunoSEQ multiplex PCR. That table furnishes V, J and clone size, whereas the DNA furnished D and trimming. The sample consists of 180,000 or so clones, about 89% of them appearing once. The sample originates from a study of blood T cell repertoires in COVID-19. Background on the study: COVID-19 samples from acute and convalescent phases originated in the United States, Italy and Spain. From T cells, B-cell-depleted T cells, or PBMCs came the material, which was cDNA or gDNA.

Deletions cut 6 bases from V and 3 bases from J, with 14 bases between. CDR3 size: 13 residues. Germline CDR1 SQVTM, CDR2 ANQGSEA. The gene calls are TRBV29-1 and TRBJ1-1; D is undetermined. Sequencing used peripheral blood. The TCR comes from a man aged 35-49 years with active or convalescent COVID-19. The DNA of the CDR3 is TGCAGCGTAGAATCCACGGTATACACTGAAGCTTTCTTT. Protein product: CSVESTVYTEAFF.